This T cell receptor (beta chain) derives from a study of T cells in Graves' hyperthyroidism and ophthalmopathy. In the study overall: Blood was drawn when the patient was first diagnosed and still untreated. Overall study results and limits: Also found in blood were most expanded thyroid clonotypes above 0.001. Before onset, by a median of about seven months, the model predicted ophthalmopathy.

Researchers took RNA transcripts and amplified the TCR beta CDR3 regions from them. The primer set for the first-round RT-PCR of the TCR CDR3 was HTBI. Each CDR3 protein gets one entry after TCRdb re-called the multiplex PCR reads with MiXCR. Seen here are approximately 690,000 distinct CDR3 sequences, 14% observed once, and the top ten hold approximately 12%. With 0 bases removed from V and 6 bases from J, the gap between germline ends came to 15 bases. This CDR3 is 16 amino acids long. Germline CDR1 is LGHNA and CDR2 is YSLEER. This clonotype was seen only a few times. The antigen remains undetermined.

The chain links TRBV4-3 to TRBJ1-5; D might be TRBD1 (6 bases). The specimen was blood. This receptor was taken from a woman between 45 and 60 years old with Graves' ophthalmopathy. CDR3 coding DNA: TGCGCCAGCAGCCAAGATCTAAAACAGGGCGGTCAGCCCCAGCATTTT. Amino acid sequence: CASSQDLKQGGQPQHF.